Detailed here is one TCR beta chain. Its antigen is unknown. This sample is drawn from a study of cytomegalovirus exposure and HLA in healthy donors. Trimming took 5 bases from V and 2 from J, leaving 13 bases between them. Germline-derived CDR1 and CDR2 are MNHEY and SVGAGI. CDR3 size: 14 residues. 60 Vbeta and 13 Jbeta primers were used in PCR. Profiled with immunoSEQ multiplex PCR; TCRdb holds only in-frame clones, not every one. The table includes about 180,000 clones, 75% to 85% detected once. Study-wide points: As was reported, the HLA-A and HLA-B alleles of most subjects were accurately predicted from TCR beta sequences.

Sequenced input: PBMCs. The genes are TRBV6-5 and TRBJ2-7, with a tentative D call TRBD2 (5 bases). The source is a man younger than 35 in good health and CMV-seronegative. The CDR3 spells CASSISVWTYEQYF. CDR3 sequence (DNA): TGTGCCAGCAGTATTAGCGTTTGGACCTACGAGCAGTACTTC.